The rows below give T cell receptor beta chains drawn from one sample of a study of blood T cell repertoires in COVID-19. Using immunoSEQ multiplex PCR, the repertoire was profiled, and TCRdb retains in-frame clones only, with some absent. Of 200,000 to 250,000 clones in the sample, more than 80% were seen once. The sequenced material came from peripheral blood. These receptors all stem from an elderly woman with COVID-19, enrolled during active disease. Both conserved end residues are part of each CDR3. D genes are given only for firm matches. A row's size may be missing; if present it is once, few, many or a size class.

>TRBD1|once|TRBJ1-3|TRBV5-1
TGCGCCAGCAGCTTATCCACGACAGGGGGAAACACCATATATTTT
CASSLSTTGGNTIYF
>.|.|TRBJ1-4|TRBV7-9
TGTGCCAGCAGTCCCGACAGTCAGTATGAAAAACTGTTTTTT
CASSPDSQYEKLFF
>TRBD2|.|TRBJ2-3|TRBV28
TGTGCCAGCAGGAGTAGCGGGAGGCCACTCGGAGGTACGCAGTATTTT
CASRSSGRPLGGTQYF
>TRBD2|.|TRBJ2-5|TRBV7-2
TGTGCCAGCAGCCTATGGGAGGGCCTGATCCAAGAGACCCAGTACTTC
CASSLWEGLIQETQYF
>.|once|TRBJ2-5|TRBV7-8
TGTGCCAGCAGCTTGGGGCAAAAAGAGACCCAGTACTTC
CASSLGQKETQYF
>TRBD1|.|TRBJ1-6|TRBV9
TGTGCCAGCAGCGTAGGGGGACAGTATAATTCACCCCTCCACTTT
CASSVGGQYNSPLHF
>TRBD1|.|TRBJ1-2|TRBV19
TGTGCCACCCAAAATTGGGGACAGGCCGCATATGGCTACACCTTC
CATQNWGQAAYGYTF
>.|.|TRBJ2-2|TRBV7-3
TGTGCCAGCAGTTCCCAGGGCGGGGCGAACACCGGGGAGCTGTTTTTT
CASSSQGGANTGELFF
>TRBD1|.|TRBJ2-7|TRBV5-1
TGCGCCAGCAGCCCAGGGACAGGGGCTTCCTACGAGCAGTACTTC
CASSPGTGASYEQYF
>.|.|TRBJ2-7|TRBV6-2/TRBV6-3
TGTGCCAGCAGTTATTCCGCGAGGGTACCCTACGAGCAGTACTTC
CASSYSARVPYEQYF
>.|.|TRBJ2-3|TRBV2
TGTGCCAGCAGCATCTGGAGGACAGATACGCAGTATTTT
CASSIWRTDTQYF
>.|.|TRBJ1-4|TRBV10-3
TGTGCCATCATCACCTCAGGAATTAATGAAAAACTGTTTTTT
CAIITSGINEKLFF
>.|.|TRBJ2-3|TRBV6-5
TGTGCCAGCAGTTACGACAGCTACACAGATACGCAGTATTTT
CASSYDSYTDTQYF
>.|.|TRBJ1-3|TRBV6-5
TGTGCCAGCAAGAAACAGGCTGGAAACACCATATATTTT
CASKKQAGNTIYF
>.|.|TRBJ1-1|TRBV6-1
TGTGCCAGCAGTGAACAGTTCTCCAACACTGAAGCTTTCTTT
CASSEQFSNTEAFF
>.|.|TRBJ2-7|TRBV27
TGTGCCAGCAGTTTGTCCGGGACTGGCACCTACGAGCAGTACTTC
CASSLSGTGTYEQYF
>.|few|TRBJ1-5|TRBV2
TGTGCCAGCAGTGAAATGAGGATCGGACAGCCCCAGCATTTT
CASSEMRIGQPQHF
>TRBD1|.|TRBJ1-1|TRBV19
TGTGCCAGTAGTATTCCAGGGGGCGGGACTGAAGCTTTCTTT
CASSIPGGGTEAFF
>TRBD1|.|TRBJ1-4|TRBV27
TGTGCCAGCAGTCCCAGGGGGCCGGGGGAAAAACTGTTTTTT
CASSPRGPGEKLFF
>TRBD1|.|TRBJ1-4|TRBV7-8
TGTGCCAGCGCTTACTCGGGACAGTTTAATGAAAAACTGTTTTTT
CASAYSGQFNEKLFF
>.|.|TRBJ1-1|TRBV12-3/TRBV12-4
TGTGCCAGCAGCCGAGGGGGGGGCACTGAAGCTTTCTTT
CASSRGGGTEAFF
>.|.|TRBJ2-7|TRBV2
TGTGCCAGCAGTATTCTCTCCTACGAGCAGTACTTC
CASSILSYEQYF
>.|.|TRBJ1-4|TRBV28
TGTGCCAGCAGTTTACCGAATGAAAAACTGTTTTTT
CASSLPNEKLFF
>TRBD1|once|TRBJ1-1|TRBV6-5
TGTGCCAGCAGTCGACAGGGCCTAGAAGCTTTCTTT
CASSRQGLEAFF
>.|.|TRBJ1-2|TRBV7-2
TGTGCCAGCAGCTTAGAGGGGGTTAGCTATGGCTACACCTTC
CASSLEGVSYGYTF
>.|few|TRBJ2-1|TRBV7-9
TGTGCTGCCTTGGGGGGAGGTAGGAACAATGAGCAGTTCTTC
CAALGGGRNNEQFF
>TRBD2|once|TRBJ2-1|TRBV30
TGTGCCTCCTCGGGGGGGAGCTCCTACAATGAGCAGTTCTTC
CASSGGSSYNEQFF
>.|.|TRBJ1-5|TRBV5-1
TGCGCCAGCAGCCTGGGCGGAGGGATTCAGCCCCAGCATTTT
CASSLGGGIQPQHF
>.|.|TRBJ1-2|TRBV7-8
TGTGCCAGCAGCTTAGAGGCGATCTCTGGGAGCTATGGCTACACCTTC
CASSLEAISGSYGYTF
>TRBD1|.|TRBJ2-2|TRBV5-1
TGCGCCAGCACCGGACAGGGTAGCACCGGGGAGCTGTTTTTT
CASTGQGSTGELFF
>.|.|TRBJ2-1|TRBV5-8
TGTGCCAGCAGCTCAATTAGCAGTGTCGTCGGTAATGAGCAGTTCTTC
CASSSISSVVGNEQFF
>.|once|TRBJ1-4|TRBV5-1
TGCGCCAGCAGCTTTCAGGGGATTGCAACTAATGAAAAACTGTTTTTT
CASSFQGIATNEKLFF
>TRBD2|.|TRBJ2-1|TRBV4-3
TGCGCCAGCAGCCAGGCTAGCGGGACGTTGAATGAGCAGTTCTTC
CASSQASGTLNEQFF
>.|.|TRBJ2-7|TRBV28
TGTGCCAGCAGGAAATCAAGCTACGCGCAGTACTTC
CASRKSSYAQYF
>.|.|TRBJ1-4|TRBV5-5
TGTGCCAGCAGTACCTACGCAACTAATGAAAAACTGTTTTTT
CASSTYATNEKLFF
>TRBD2|.|TRBJ2-1|TRBV7-9
TGTGCCAGCAGCTTATTCTCTCTAGCGGGGGTAAAGAATGAGCAGTTCTTC
CASSLFSLAGVKNEQFF
>TRBD1|.|TRBJ1-1|TRBV5-1
TGCGCCAGCGCCAGGGAGGACAGGGTCGCTGAAGCTTTCTTT
CASAREDRVAEAFF
>TRBD2|few|TRBJ2-5|TRBV7-9
TGTGCCAGCACCAGACGTGGTGCGGGGGATGAGACCCAGTACTTC
CASTRRGAGDETQYF
>TRBD1|.|TRBJ1-4|TRBV7-3
TGTGCCAGGACCCTAGACAGGGAGAATGAAAAACTGTTTTTT
CARTLDRENEKLFF
>.|.|TRBJ1-1|TRBV7-6
TGTGCCAGCAGCCCATTCGGGGGGCCTAGCGCTGAAGCTTTCTTT
CASSPFGGPSAEAFF